A single T cell receptor (beta chain) is shown here with its context. The antigen is unknown. The V segment lost 5 bases and the J segment 4 bases; nucleotides outside the gene matches: 13. Germline V gives CDR1 GTSNPN, CDR2 SVGIG (reference sequence). There are 16 residues in the CDR3. TCRdb's copy holds only in-frame clones and misses some; the assay was immunoSEQ multiplex PCR. The sample lists approximately 120,000 clones; approximately 88% were seen once. The data originate from a study of T cell responses to AZD1222 COVID-19 vaccine. Whole-study findings and limits: Donors were largely white British and mainly female; clonal diversity was possibly underestimated. Baseline serology detected seropositivity in only six or seven AZD1222 recipients.

The genes are TRBV30 and TRBJ1-5; 8 positions agree with TRBD1. This clonotype was sampled from an adult in good health. This material consisted of peripheral blood, taken on day 0 of MenACWY control vaccination. CDR3 region: CAWSRPGQVRNQPQHF. Here the CDR3 DNA reads TGTGCCTGGTCTCGACCGGGACAGGTTAGGAATCAGCCCCAGCATTTT.